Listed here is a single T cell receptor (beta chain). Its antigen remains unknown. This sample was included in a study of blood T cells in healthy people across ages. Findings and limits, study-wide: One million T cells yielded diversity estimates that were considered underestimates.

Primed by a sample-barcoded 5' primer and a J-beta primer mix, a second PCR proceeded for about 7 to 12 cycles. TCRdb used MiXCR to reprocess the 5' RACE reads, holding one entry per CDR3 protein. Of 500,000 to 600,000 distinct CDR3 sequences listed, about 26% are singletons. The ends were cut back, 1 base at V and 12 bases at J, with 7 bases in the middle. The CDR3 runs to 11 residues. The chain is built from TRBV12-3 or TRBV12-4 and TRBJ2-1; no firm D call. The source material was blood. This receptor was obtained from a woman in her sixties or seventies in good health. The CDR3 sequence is CASSLGGLQFF. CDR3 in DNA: TGTGCCAGCAGTTTAGGGGGATTGCAGTTCTTC.